This TCR beta chain stems from a study of blood T cell repertoires in COVID-19. Study-level information: Whether acute or convalescent, the COVID-19 samples came from the United States, Italy and Spain. T cells, B-cell-depleted T cells, or PBMCs provided the cDNA or gDNA that served as material.

V was pared by 5 bases and J by 4 bases, with 15 bases between. This CDR3 spans 14 amino acids. Per germline, CDR1 LGHDT and CDR2 YNNKEL (reference sequence). Original processing methods: It was from reference gene primer amplification that nucleated cell counts were estimated. Only in-frame clones appear in the TCRdb table, and some are missing; sequencing was by immunoSEQ multiplex PCR. V, J and clone size are taken as reported in that table, and D and trimming were inferred from the DNA itself. The table has some 250,000 clones, roughly nine tenths seen once. V gene TRBV3-1 (or the pseudogene TRBV3-2) combines with J gene TRBJ2-7, with TRBD1 as a possible D gene (6 bases). The sample was peripheral blood. This clonotype originated in a man between 60 and 75 years old with acute or convalescent COVID-19. The CDR3 DNA reads as TGTGCCAGCAGCAACACAGGGATGGGGTACGAGCAGTACTTC. It encodes CASSNTGMGYEQYF.